This paragraph reports one T cell receptor beta chain. The sample comes from a study of blood T cell repertoires in COVID-19. Study as a whole: Sites in the United States, Italy and Spain provided acute and convalescent COVID-19 samples. Nucleic acid was either cDNA or gDNA, and it came from T cells, B-cell-depleted T cells, or PBMCs.

Under the authors' procedure: Amplification of reference gene primers was used by the study to estimate nucleated cell counts. The data were produced by immunoSEQ multiplex PCR, yet TCRdb's version contains in-frame clones alone and is incomplete. V and J calls and clone size follow that table, whereas D and trimming were derived from the DNA. The data show fewer than 75,000 clones, around 79% seen once. Sequencing input: peripheral blood. The TCR sequence derives from a man between 60 and 75 years old with acute or convalescent COVID-19.

This CDR3 is CASSLGAQGNSPLHF. The DNA of the CDR3 is TGTGCCAGCAGCTTAGGGGCACAGGGAAATTCACCCCTCCACTTT. The V gene is TRBV7-2, the J gene TRBJ1-6, with D possibly TRBD1 on 6 matching bases. V was trimmed by 1 base and J by 7 bases, leaving 11 bases between them. This CDR3 comprises 15 residues. Germline V gene lookup returns CDR1 SGHTA and CDR2 FQGNSA.